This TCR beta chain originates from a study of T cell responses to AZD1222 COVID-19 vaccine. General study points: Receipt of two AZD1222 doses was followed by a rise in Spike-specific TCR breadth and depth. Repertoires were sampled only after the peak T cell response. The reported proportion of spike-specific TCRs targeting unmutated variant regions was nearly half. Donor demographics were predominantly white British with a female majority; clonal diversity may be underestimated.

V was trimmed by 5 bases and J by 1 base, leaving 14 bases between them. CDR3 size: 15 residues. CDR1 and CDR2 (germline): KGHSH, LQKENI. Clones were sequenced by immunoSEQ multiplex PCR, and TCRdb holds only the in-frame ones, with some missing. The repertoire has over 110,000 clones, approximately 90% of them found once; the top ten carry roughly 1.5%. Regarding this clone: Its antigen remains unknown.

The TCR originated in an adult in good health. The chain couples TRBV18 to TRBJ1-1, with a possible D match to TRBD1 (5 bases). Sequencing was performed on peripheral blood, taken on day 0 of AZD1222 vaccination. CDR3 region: CASSSLDSPNTEAFF. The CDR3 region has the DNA TGTGCCAGCTCAAGCCTTGACAGCCCGAACACTGAAGCTTTCTTT.